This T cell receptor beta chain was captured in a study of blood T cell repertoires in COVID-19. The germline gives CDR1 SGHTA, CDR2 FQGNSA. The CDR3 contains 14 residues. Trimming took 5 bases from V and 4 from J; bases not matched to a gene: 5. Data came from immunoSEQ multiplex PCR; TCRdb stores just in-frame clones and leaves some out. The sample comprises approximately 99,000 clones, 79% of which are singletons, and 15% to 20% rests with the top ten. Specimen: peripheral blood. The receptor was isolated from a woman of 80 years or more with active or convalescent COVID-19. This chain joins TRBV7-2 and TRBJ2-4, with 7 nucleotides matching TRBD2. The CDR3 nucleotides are TGTGCCAGCAGCCTCGGACTAGGAAAAAACATTCAGTACTTC. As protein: CASSLGLGKNIQYF. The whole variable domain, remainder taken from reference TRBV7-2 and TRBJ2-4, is GAGVSQSPSNKVTEKGKDVELRCDPISGHTALYWYRQSLGQGLEFLIYFQGNSAPDKSGLPSDRFSAERTGGSVSTLTIQRTQQEDSAVYLCASSLGLGKNIQYFGAGTRLSVL.